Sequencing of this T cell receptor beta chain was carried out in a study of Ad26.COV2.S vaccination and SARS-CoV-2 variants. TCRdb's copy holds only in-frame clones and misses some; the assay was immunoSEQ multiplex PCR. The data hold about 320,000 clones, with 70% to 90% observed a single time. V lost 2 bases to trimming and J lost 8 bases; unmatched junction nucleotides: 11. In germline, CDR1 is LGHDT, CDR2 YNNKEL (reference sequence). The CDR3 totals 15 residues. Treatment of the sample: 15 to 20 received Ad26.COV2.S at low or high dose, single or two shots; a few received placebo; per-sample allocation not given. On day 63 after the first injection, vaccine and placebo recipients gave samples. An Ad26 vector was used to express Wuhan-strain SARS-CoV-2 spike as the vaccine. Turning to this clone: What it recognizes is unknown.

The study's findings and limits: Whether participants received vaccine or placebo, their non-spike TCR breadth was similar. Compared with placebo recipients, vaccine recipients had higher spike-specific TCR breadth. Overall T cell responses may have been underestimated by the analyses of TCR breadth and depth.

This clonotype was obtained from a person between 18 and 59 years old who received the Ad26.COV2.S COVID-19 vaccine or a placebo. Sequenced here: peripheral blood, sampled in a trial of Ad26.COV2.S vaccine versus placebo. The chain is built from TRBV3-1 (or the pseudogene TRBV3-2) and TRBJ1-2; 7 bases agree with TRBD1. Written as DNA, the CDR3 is TGTGCCAGCAGCCAAAGGGACAGATTACCTCTAGGCTACACCTTC. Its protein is CASSQRDRLPLGYTF.